This T cell receptor (beta chain) was recorded in a study of metastatic and nonmetastatic thyroid tumors. TCRdb reassembled clones from the PCR reads with MiXCR. The sample holds 30,000 to 45,000 clones, roughly 50% seen once. There are a few counts of this clone. Germline-derived CDR1 and CDR2 are MNHNS and SASEGT. The CDR3 consists of 13 residues. V was pared by 5 bases and J by 7 bases, with 14 bases between. Patients had received no treatment of any kind before thyroid surgery. Sequenced sample: tumor tissue. The clonotype comes from a male donor with papillary thyroid cancer or a benign thyroid nodule (not recorded which). Some clones in this sample may be carry-over from other donors' samples. This chain connects TRBV6-1 to TRBJ1-2; tentative D call: TRBD1 (5 bases). This CDR3 reads CASSFNGGSGYTF. In nucleotides, the CDR3 is TGTGCCAGCAGTTTCAACGGGGGGTCTGGCTACACCTTC.